This is a list of T cell receptor beta chains from one sample in a study of T cell responses to AZD1222 COVID-19 vaccine. Assay used: immunoSEQ multiplex PCR; TCRdb lists only in-frame clones, some missing. The sample comprises roughly 120,000 clones, roughly 84% of which are singletons, and approximately 1.2% rests with the top ten. The sample here was peripheral blood, taken on day 0 of AZD1222 vaccination. The receptor set was obtained from an adult in good health. Each CDR3 is given with its conserved first and last residue. The D gene is left open where the match is weak. Size is omitted from some rows. Given values are once, few, many or a class for expanded clones.

d_call,v_call,clone_size,j_call,cdr3_nt,cdr3_aa
NA,TRBV6-5,NA,TRBJ2-7,TGTGCCAGCAGTTACGGTCGGGGAACCTACGAGCAGTACTTC,CASSYGRGTYEQYF
NA,TRBV11-2,NA,TRBJ2-2,TGTGCCAGCAGCTTCCGTACGAACACCGGGGAGCTGTTTTTT,CASSFRTNTGELFF
NA,TRBV5-1,NA,TRBJ1-2,TGCGCCAGCAGCTTGGACGGACAGACAGGCTACACCTTC,CASSLDGQTGYTF
NA,TRBV3-1/TRBV3-2,NA,TRBJ2-2,TGTGCCAGCAGCCAAGTCGGGGGCACCACCGGGGAGCTGTTTTTT,CASSQVGGTTGELFF
TRBD1,TRBV6-2/TRBV6-3,NA,TRBJ1-1,TGTGCCAGCAGTTCCTATCGACAGGGAAGGCAGAACACTGAAGCTTTCTTT,CASSSYRQGRQNTEAFF
TRBD1,TRBV5-5,NA,TRBJ1-2,TGTGCCAGCAGCCTCAGACAGGGAGGAAGCTACACCTTC,CASSLRQGGSYTF
TRBD2,TRBV19,NA,TRBJ2-7,TGTGCCAGTAGTACGCAGCGGGGGCCGTACTACGAGCAGTACTTC,CASSTQRGPYYEQYF
NA,TRBV7-2,NA,TRBJ1-1,TGTGCCAGCAGCCGGACCCGGGGCGAAAGGAGTGTGAACACTGAAGCTTTCTTT,CASSRTRGERSVNTEAFF
NA,TRBV11-1,NA,TRBJ2-7,TGTGCCAGCAGCCCGGCCAGGCTGCCGTCCGGCGAGCAGTACTTC,CASSPARLPSGEQYF
TRBD2,TRBV2,NA,TRBJ2-4,TGTGCCAGCAGCGGGGGGTTAGCCAAAAACATTCAGTACTTC,CASSGGLAKNIQYF
NA,TRBV30,NA,TRBJ2-1,TGTGCCTGGCGGTGGACAGACTACAATGAGCAGTTCTTC,CAWRWTDYNEQFF
TRBD1,TRBV7-2,NA,TRBJ2-7,TGTGCCAGCAGCTTAGCGCTGGACAGGGGGAAGGGGCAGTACTTC,CASSLALDRGKGQYF
NA,TRBV10-2,NA,TRBJ2-7,TGCGCCAGCAGTGAGTCTTGGGGAGCGTACGAGCAGTACTTC,CASSESWGAYEQYF
NA,TRBV18,NA,TRBJ2-3,TGTGCCAGCTCACCAGATTTCGGAGTTGGGGATACGCAGTATTTT,CASSPDFGVGDTQYF
TRBD2,TRBV9,NA,TRBJ2-7,TGTGCCAGCAGCGTAGCGGGGGGGCCTACCTACGAGCAGTACTTC,CASSVAGGPTYEQYF
TRBD1,TRBV18,once,TRBJ2-7,TGTGCCAGCTCCCAGGGCATCGGACAGGGGGCCCACGAGCAGTACTTC,CASSQGIGQGAHEQYF
NA,TRBV21-1,once,TRBJ2-5,TGTGCCAGCAGCGACCGGGACAGCCTCCAAGAGACCCAGTACTTC,CASSDRDSLQETQYF
TRBD2,TRBV6-4,NA,TRBJ2-3,TGTGCCACCAGACTAGCGGGGGCAGATACGCAGTATTTT,CATRLAGADTQYF
TRBD1,TRBV11-2,NA,TRBJ1-1,TGTGCCAGCAGATACCGGGACAGGGCCCTGATGAACACTGAAGCTTTCTTT,CASRYRDRALMNTEAFF
NA,TRBV12-3/TRBV12-4,NA,TRBJ2-7,TGTGCCAGCAGTTTAAGGGACGGCTACGAGCAGTACTTC,CASSLRDGYEQYF
NA,TRBV27,NA,TRBJ1-6,TGTGCCAGCAGCTACGTCGGGACCCTGGGGCCATATTCACCCCTCCACTTT,CASSYVGTLGPYSPLHF
NA,TRBV14,NA,TRBJ2-1,TGTGCCAGCAGCCAAGAAACAAGGGGTAGGGATGAGCAGTTCTTC,CASSQETRGRDEQFF
NA,TRBV18,NA,TRBJ1-1,TGTGCCAGCTCACCCGGGATGGGCACTGAAGCTTTCTTT,CASSPGMGTEAFF
NA,TRBV1,NA,TRBJ2-5,TGCACCAGCAGCCAAGCAGGGACTAGCGGGGAGACCCAGTACTTC,CTSSQAGTSGETQYF
TRBD1,TRBV6-2/TRBV6-3,NA,TRBJ1-2,TGTGCCAGCAGCCAGAGTCCGGGACAGGGGGCGCCTACCTTC,CASSQSPGQGAPTF
NA,TRBV2,NA,TRBJ2-7,TGTGCCAGCAGTGTGGGGGTAACCTACGAGCAGTACTTC,CASSVGVTYEQYF
TRBD2,TRBV14,NA,TRBJ2-1,TGTGCCAGCAGTCTACTAGCGGGGGCCTACAATGAGCAGTTCTTC,CASSLLAGAYNEQFF
NA,TRBV12-3/TRBV12-4,NA,TRBJ1-2,TGTGCCAGCAGGGCGAACTATGGCTACACCTTC,CASRANYGYTF
NA,TRBV3-1/TRBV3-2,NA,TRBJ2-6,TGTGCCAGCAGCCAAGGAGCCTTAGCAACCTCTGGGGCCAACGTCCTGACTTTC,CASSQGALATSGANVLTF